A single TCR beta chain is shown here with its context. Its antigen remains unidentified. This entry comes from a study of cytomegalovirus exposure and HLA in healthy donors. Study-level findings and limits: In vitro experiments confirmed that three CMV-associated chains were specific for CMV antigens. The authors later found TCR association rates varying by HLA locus, with DRB1 most and HLA-C fewest.

The CDR3 is 13 amino acids. Germline V gene lookup returns CDR1 KGHSH and CDR2 LQKENI. Trimming removed 6 bases at V and 10 bases at J, with 16 bases between. Vbeta (60) and Jbeta (13) primers were used in the PCR. Sequenced by immunoSEQ multiplex PCR; TCRdb stores in-frame clones only, minus some. This repertoire shows 80,000 or so clones, about 79% found once; its top ten account for roughly 7.1%. This TCR was sampled from a woman in her forties in good health and CMV-seronegative. The sample was PBMCs. This chain links TRBV18 with TRBJ2-1; TRBD2 might be the D (7 bases). The CDR3 is CASSRAGAGEQFF. In DNA, the CDR3 is TGTGCCAGCTCCCGGGCGGGGGCGGGAGAGCAGTTCTTC.